The 31 T cell receptor beta chains presented below share a single source sample, sequenced in a study of cytotoxic CD8 clonotypes in ibrutinib-treated CLL. This table comes from immunoSEQ multiplex PCR, and its TCRdb copy is limited to in-frame clones, with some not included. The sample consists of approximately 50,000 clones, about 65% of them appearing once. The starting material was PBMCs, obtained after 12 months of ibrutinib treatment. The receptors here all came from a human donor with chronic lymphocytic leukemia.

The rearrangement uses TRBV5-4 and TRBJ2-7; D gene uncertain. Per the germline V gene, CDR1 is SGHNT and CDR2 is YYREEE (reference sequence). V lost 3 bases, J lost 7 bases, and 14 bases lay in between. The CDR3 contains 13 residues. CDR3: CASSSDPGREQYF. The CDR3 nucleotides are TGTGCCAGCAGCTCGGATCCGGGCAGAGAGCAGTACTTC.

This chain uses TRBV29-1 with TRBJ2-1; 12 bases are shared with TRBD2. The J segment lost 10 bases and the V segment lost 5 bases, leaving 6 bases of the junction unmatched. The CDR3 is made up of 13 amino acids. Germline CDR1 SQVTM, CDR2 ANQGSEA. The DNA of the CDR3 is TGCAGCGTTCTAGCGGGAGGGCAATGGGAGCAGTTCTTC. This codes for CSVLAGGQWEQFF.

CDR3 DNA sequence: TGCGCCAGCAGCTTGGGGTCAGGGGGAAGCAATCAGCCCCAGCATTTT. It encodes CASSLGSGGSNQPQHF. The chain is built from TRBV5-1 and TRBJ1-5, with 7 bases fitting TRBD1. V was clipped by 0 bases and J by 1 base; unmatched bases: 4. The CDR3 is 16 residues long. Germline lookup yields CDR1 SGHRS and CDR2 YFSETQ.

This chain uses TRBV4-2 with TRBJ2-2, with D possibly being TRBD2 (6 bases). The V end lost 1 base, the J end lost 8 bases, and 11 bases lay between the germline ends. From germline, CDR1 is LGHNA and CDR2 YNFKEQ. The CDR3 has 14 amino acids. The CDR3 loop is CASSQVGSGGELFF. DNA of the CDR3: TGTGCCAGCAGCCAAGTCGGGAGCGGGGGGGAGCTGTTTTTT.

The chain uses TRBV18 and TRBJ1-1; 10 bases align to TRBD1. This CDR3 contains 17 residues. The germline V gene has CDR1 KGHSH and CDR2 LQKENI. After removal of 1 base from V and 4 bases from J, the junction contained 9 bases not matched to a gene. The CDR3 sequence is CASSPLSTGGKGTEAFF. The CDR3 DNA sequence: TGTGCCAGCTCACCACTGTCGACAGGGGGCAAAGGCACTGAAGCTTTCTTT.

V gene TRBV5-4 combines with J gene TRBJ2-2; the match to TRBD2 covers 8 bases. The CDR3 runs to 17 residues. V dropped 4 bases and J dropped 5; count of bases not matched to a gene: 13. Germline values: CDR1 SGHNT, CDR2 YYREEE (reference sequence). CDR3 coding DNA: TGTGCCAGCAGCCCCCCGACGGCGGGAGGATTTACCGGGGAGCTGTTTTTT. Encoded protein: CASSPPTAGGFTGELFF. The whole variable domain, remainder taken from reference TRBV5-4 and TRBJ2-2, is ETGVTQSPTHLIKTRGQQVTLRCSSQSGHNTVSWYQQALGQGPQFIFQYYREEENGRGNFPPRFSGLQFPNYSSELNVNALELDDSALYLCASSPPTAGGFTGELFFGEGSRLTVL.

This clone came up a few times. The V and J genes are TRBV7-2 and TRBJ1-5; perhaps TRBD1 as D (6 bases). Germline assignment: CDR1 SGHTA and CDR2 FQGNSA. The CDR3 contains 15 residues. V lost 5 bases, J lost 5 bases, and 16 bases lay in between. CDR3 protein: CASSLGQSGHQPQHF. CDR3 nucleotides: TGTGCCAGCAGCCTAGGACAGTCAGGACATCAGCCCCAGCATTTT.

The chain employs TRBV29-1 and TRBJ2-2, with D perhaps given as TRBD1 or TRBD2 (5 bases each). The germline CDR1 and CDR2 sequences are SQVTM and ANQGSEA. Trimming stripped 4 bases from V and 7 bases from J, with 13 bases between. CDR3 length: 13 residues. CDR3 DNA: TGCAGCGTTGCGCAAGGGGCGGGCGGGGAGCTGTTTTTT. It is translated as CSVAQGAGGELFF.

The J gene is TRBJ2-7, the V gene TRBV5-6, with 9 bases lining up with TRBD1. The J segment lost 6 bases and the V segment lost 0 bases, leaving 1 base of the junction unmatched. The V gene's germline CDR1 is SGHDT and CDR2 YYEEEE. This CDR3 contains 13 residues. In nucleotides, the CDR3 is TGTGCCAGCAGCTTGGGGACAGGGGCCGAGCAGTACTTC. It yields the protein CASSLGTGAEQYF. Together with reference TRBV5-6 and TRBJ2-7, the CDR3 gives the full variable domain: DAGVTQSPTHLIKTRGQQVTLRCSPKSGHDTVSWYQQALGQGPQFIFQYYEEEERQRGNFPDRFSGHQFPNYSSELNVNALLLGDSALYLCASSLGTGAEQYFGPGTRLTVT.

The CDR3 bases are TGTGCCAGCAGTGAGGTTAACACCGGGGAGCTGTTTTTT. Translation gives CASSEVNTGELFF. The V and J genes are TRBV6-4 and TRBJ2-2; D is unresolved. The V gene's germline CDR1 is MRHNA and CDR2 SNTAGT. This CDR3 region has 13 residues. V lost 3 bases, J lost 2 bases, and 4 bases lay in between.

V usage is TRBV2 and J usage is TRBJ1-4; D gene ambiguous. Germline CDR1 SNHLY, CDR2 FYNNEI. This CDR3 has 14 residues. The V end lost 4 bases, the J end lost 10 bases, and 16 bases lay between the germline ends. The CDR3 reads CASSVYVLGGKLFF. The CDR3 coding sequence is TGTGCCAGCAGTGTATATGTTTTAGGAGGAAAACTGTTTTTT.

This chain connects TRBV30 to TRBJ2-7; D may match TRBD1 or TRBD2 (5 bases each). This CDR3 spans 13 amino acids. Trimming removed 0 bases from V and 6 bases from J, with 12 bases in between. CDR1 and CDR2 from the germline V gene are GTSNPN and SVGIG (reference sequence). The CDR3 spells CAWSVSRDGEQYF. In DNA, the CDR3 is TGTGCCTGGAGTGTCAGCAGGGACGGCGAGCAGTACTTC.

The chain links TRBV7-9 to TRBJ1-1; D call uncertain. V was clipped by 3 bases and J by 7 bases, with 18 bases between them. CDR1 is SEHNR, CDR2 FQNEAQ, per germline (reference sequence). This CDR3 contains 15 residues. CDR3 sequence: CASSFVVNSQREAFF. The CDR3 nucleotides read TGTGCCAGCAGCTTTGTTGTCAATTCTCAACGTGAAGCTTTCTTT.

V gene TRBV2 combines with J gene TRBJ1-1, with a tentative D call TRBD1 (5 bases). The CDR3 runs 15 residues. The germline V and J ends were trimmed by 3 bases and 2 bases, with 13 bases remaining between them. Germline V gene data show CDR1 as SNHLY and CDR2 as FYNNEI. The CDR3: CASSDLSGDNTEAFF. CDR3 bases: TGTGCCAGCAGTGATTTATCGGGGGATAACACTGAAGCTTTCTTT. Using reference TRBV2 and TRBJ1-1 for the parts outside the CDR3, the full variable domain is EPEVTQTPSHQVTQMGQEVILRCVPISNHLYFYWYRQILGQKVEFLVSFYNNEISEKSEIFDDQFSVERPDGSNFTLKIRSTKLEDSAMYFCASSDLSGDNTEAFFGQGTRLTVV.

This clone has just a few counts. The chain joins TRBV6-6 to TRBJ1-4; D gene uncertain. This CDR3 has 14 amino acids. The germline CDR1 and CDR2 sequences are MNHNY and SVGAGI (reference sequence). V was clipped by 3 bases and J by 3 bases, with 8 bases between them. This chain's CDR3 is CASSYGAANEKLFF. The CDR3 DNA follows: TGTGCCAGCAGTTATGGTGCGGCTAATGAAAAACTGTTTTTT.

The chain has TRBV5-4 and TRBJ1-1, with unresolved D. The ends were cut back, 0 bases at V and 3 bases at J, with 12 bases in the middle. The germline V gene has CDR1 SGHNT and CDR2 YYREEE (reference sequence). The CDR3 runs 15 residues. The CDR3 bases are TGTGCCAGCAGCTTGGAACGGGTGGCGTACACTGAAGCTTTCTTT. Amino acids: CASSLERVAYTEAFF.

The J gene is TRBJ2-5, the V gene TRBV2, with 12 nucleotides matching TRBD2. V gave up 4 bases and J gave up 4 bases; unmatched junction bases: 7. CDR3 length: 16 residues. Germline V gene data show CDR1 as SNHLY and CDR2 as FYNNEI. The chain's CDR3 is CASSALTSGSAETQYF. CDR3 sequence (DNA): TGTGCCAGCAGTGCCCTGACTAGCGGGAGTGCAGAGACCCAGTACTTC.

This clone was recorded only once. This rearrangement joins TRBV6-5 to TRBJ2-3; D is perhaps TRBD1 or TRBD2 (5 bases each). The ends were cut back, 8 bases at V and 6 bases at J, with 21 bases in the middle. The CDR3 is made up of 15 amino acids. The V gene's germline CDR1 is MNHEY and CDR2 SVGAGI. This chain's CDR3 is CASALRGPPVDTQYF. The CDR3 coding sequence is TGTGCCAGCGCCCTTCGGGGCCCGCCCGTTGATACGCAGTATTTT.

The V gene is TRBV5-4, the J gene TRBJ2-7; possibly TRBD2 for D (6 bases). Trimming left V 4 bases short and J 6 bases short, with 20 bases between. This CDR3 spans 15 amino acids. The germline gives CDR1 SGHNT, CDR2 YYREEE (reference sequence). The CDR3 here is CASSPPGAADGEQYF. For the CDR3, the DNA is TGTGCCAGCAGCCCCCCGGGAGCAGCGGACGGCGAGCAGTACTTC. Supplemented by reference TRBV5-4 and TRBJ2-7, the full variable domain reads ETGVTQSPTHLIKTRGQQVTLRCSSQSGHNTVSWYQQALGQGPQFIFQYYREEENGRGNFPPRFSGLQFPNYSSELNVNALELDDSALYLCASSPPGAADGEQYFGPGTRLTVT.

This clone was detected once. The chain combines TRBV5-1 with TRBJ2-2; D ambiguous. Germline V gives CDR1 SGHRS, CDR2 YFSETQ. V lost 1 base, J lost 0 bases, and 7 bases lay in between. The CDR3 runs 15 residues. The CDR3 bases are TGCGCCAGCAGCTTGAACAGCGCGAACACCGGGGAGCTGTTTTTT. It yields the protein CASSLNSANTGELFF.

The chain employs TRBV2 and TRBJ2-2; D is tentatively TRBD1 or TRBD2 (6 bases each). In germline, CDR1 is SNHLY, CDR2 FYNNEI. V lost 10 bases and J 0 bases, leaving 12 bases between the germline ends. This CDR3 contains 14 residues. The CDR3 DNA reads as TGTGCCAAAAACAGGGAGGCGAACACCGGGGAGCTGTTTTTT. Protein: CAKNREANTGELFF.

This chain joins TRBV18 and TRBJ2-1, with 9 bases that match TRBD2. V dropped 3 bases and J dropped 7; count of bases not matched to a gene: 4. This CDR3 has 14 residues. Germline V lookup: CDR1 KGHSH, CDR2 LQKENI. The DNA for the CDR3 is TGTGCCAGCTCACCGCTAGCGGGGATAAATGAGCAGTTCTTC. It yields the protein CASSPLAGINEQFF.

In its sample, this clone was seen a few times. The gene calls are TRBV5-4 and TRBJ2-7; 12 bases agree with TRBD2. The V and J ends lost 3 bases and 3 bases, in that order; junction bases with no gene match: 1. CDR1 SGHNT and CDR2 YYREEE come from the germline V gene (reference sequence). This CDR3 region has 14 residues. Written as DNA, the CDR3 is TGTGCCAGCAGCTCGGGACTAGCGGGCTACGAGCAGTACTTC. Translated, it gives CASSSGLAGYEQYF.

The rearrangement uses TRBV9 and TRBJ1-2, with a possible D match to TRBD1 (6 bases). Germline CDR1 reads SGDLS; CDR2 reads YYNGEE. Trimming pared 10 bases from V and 7 bases from J, leaving 20 bases between. The CDR3 totals 13 residues. This CDR3 reads CASSGQQGLGYTF. CDR3 bases: TGTGCCTCCTCGGGGCAACAGGGTCTTGGCTACACCTTC.

J is TRBJ1-2 and V is TRBV2; TRBD1 might be the D (6 bases). Germline V gene data show CDR1 as SNHLY and CDR2 as FYNNEI. Trimming removed 3 bases from V and 2 bases from J, with 13 bases in between. The CDR3 contains 15 residues. CDR3 in amino acids: CASSDLGGANYGYTF. The DNA of the CDR3 is TGTGCCAGCAGTGATTTGGGGGGCGCGAACTATGGCTACACCTTC.

This chain joins TRBV6-1 and TRBJ2-7; the match to TRBD2 covers 12 bases. Looked up from germline, CDR1 is MNHNS and CDR2 is SASEGT. The CDR3 loop spans 19 amino acids. With 0 bases clipped from V and 1 base from J, the junction kept 10 bases outside the gene matches. CDR3 in amino acids: CASSEAQGLAGYRSYEQYF. CDR3 nucleotide sequence: TGTGCCAGCAGTGAAGCGCAGGGACTAGCGGGTTACCGTTCCTACGAGCAGTACTTC.

The chain recombines TRBV9 with TRBJ2-1; the match to TRBD2 covers 15 bases. Trimming cost V 0 bases and J 0 bases; bases outside gene matches: 4. The germline V gene encodes CDR1 SGDLS and CDR2 YYNGEE. The CDR3 length is 19 residues. The CDR3 sequence: CASSVVGLAGGSSYNEQFF. Here the CDR3 DNA reads TGTGCCAGCAGCGTAGTGGGACTAGCGGGAGGTAGCTCCTACAATGAGCAGTTCTTC.

This clone has more than one count but fewer than ten. J is TRBJ2-7 and V is TRBV6-5, with TRBD1 as a possible D gene (6 bases). The germline V and J ends were trimmed by 0 bases and 0 bases, with 12 bases remaining between them. CDR3 size: 16 residues. CDR1 is MNHEY and CDR2 is SVGAGI in the germline V gene. CDR3 residues: CASSYSNTGSSYEQYF. The CDR3 DNA sequence: TGTGCCAGCAGTTACTCGAATACAGGGAGCTCCTACGAGCAGTACTTC.

The chain carries TRBV6-5 and TRBJ2-1; D call uncertain. This CDR3 is built from 15 residues. Looked up from germline, CDR1 is MNHEY and CDR2 is SVGAGI. V lost 0 bases to trimming and J lost 4 bases, with 10 bases between them. The CDR3 region has the DNA TGTGCCAGCAGTTACTCGAACCCGGTATACAATGAGCAGTTCTTC. Amino acids: CASSYSNPVYNEQFF.

A word on this clone: This specimen includes other DNA sequences encoding the same CDR3. The V and J genes are TRBV5-1 and TRBJ2-1; D is unresolved. CDR3 length equals 11 residues. The germline V gene encodes CDR1 SGHRS and CDR2 YFSETQ. Trimming cost V 5 bases and J 3 bases, with 3 bases left between them. The CDR3, as DNA: TGCGCCAGCAGAAACTACAATGAGCAGTTCTTC. Protein: CASRNYNEQFF.

V usage is TRBV5-6 and J usage is TRBJ2-3; TRBD2 agrees at 11 bases. V lost 4 bases, J lost 2 bases, and 12 bases stayed unmatched. CDR1 SGHDT and CDR2 YYEEEE come from the germline V gene. The CDR3 covers 18 residues. DNA for the CDR3: TGTGCCAGCAGCCCGCCACCGGGACTAGCGGACCCCACAGATACGCAGTATTTT. It is translated as CASSPPPGLADPTDTQYF.